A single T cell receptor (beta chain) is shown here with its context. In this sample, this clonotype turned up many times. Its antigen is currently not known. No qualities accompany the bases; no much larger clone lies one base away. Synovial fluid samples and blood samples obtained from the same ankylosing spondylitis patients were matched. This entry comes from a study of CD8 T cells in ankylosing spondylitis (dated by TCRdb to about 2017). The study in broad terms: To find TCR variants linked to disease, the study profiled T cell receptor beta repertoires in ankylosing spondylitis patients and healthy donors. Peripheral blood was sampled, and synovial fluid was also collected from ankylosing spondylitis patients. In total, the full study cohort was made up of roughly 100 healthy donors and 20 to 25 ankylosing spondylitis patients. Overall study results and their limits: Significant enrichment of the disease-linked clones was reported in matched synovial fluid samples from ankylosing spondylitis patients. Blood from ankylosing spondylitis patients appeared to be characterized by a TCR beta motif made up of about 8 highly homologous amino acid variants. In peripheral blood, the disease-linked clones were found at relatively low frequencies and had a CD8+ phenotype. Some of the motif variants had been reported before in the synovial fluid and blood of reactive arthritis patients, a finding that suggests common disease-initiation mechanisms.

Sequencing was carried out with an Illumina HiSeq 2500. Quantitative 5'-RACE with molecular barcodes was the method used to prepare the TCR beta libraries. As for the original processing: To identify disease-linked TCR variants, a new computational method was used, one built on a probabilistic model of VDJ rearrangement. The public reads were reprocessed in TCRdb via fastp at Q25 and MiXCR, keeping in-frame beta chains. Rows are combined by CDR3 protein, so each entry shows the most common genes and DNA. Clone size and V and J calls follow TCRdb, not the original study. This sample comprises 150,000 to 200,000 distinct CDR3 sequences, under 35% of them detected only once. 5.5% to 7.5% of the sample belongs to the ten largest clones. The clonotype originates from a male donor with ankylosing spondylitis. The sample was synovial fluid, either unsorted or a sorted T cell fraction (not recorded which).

The CDR3 loop reads CASSTGTGHGDTQYF. The nucleotides are TGTGCCAGCAGTACCGGGACAGGGCACGGAGATACGCAGTATTTT. The chain couples TRBV12-3 or TRBV12-4 to TRBJ2-3; the junction holds 9 bases that match TRBD1. Ends trimmed: V by 5 bases, J by 5 bases; bases unmatched to a gene: 8. Reading from cysteine to phenylalanine, the CDR3 counts 15 amino acids. The read is trimmed to its CDR3 DNA, 45 bases read in frame from base 1.